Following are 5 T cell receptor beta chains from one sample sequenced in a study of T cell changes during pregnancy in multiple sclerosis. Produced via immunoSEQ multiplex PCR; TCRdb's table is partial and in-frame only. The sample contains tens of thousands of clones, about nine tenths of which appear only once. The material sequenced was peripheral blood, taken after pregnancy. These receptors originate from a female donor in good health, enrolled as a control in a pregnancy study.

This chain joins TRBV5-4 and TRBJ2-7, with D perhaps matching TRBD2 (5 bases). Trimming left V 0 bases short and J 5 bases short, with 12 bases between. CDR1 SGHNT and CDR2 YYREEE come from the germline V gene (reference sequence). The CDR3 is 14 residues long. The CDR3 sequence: CASSLGINGDEQYF. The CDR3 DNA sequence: TGTGCCAGCAGCTTGGGTATTAACGGGGACGAGCAGTACTTC.

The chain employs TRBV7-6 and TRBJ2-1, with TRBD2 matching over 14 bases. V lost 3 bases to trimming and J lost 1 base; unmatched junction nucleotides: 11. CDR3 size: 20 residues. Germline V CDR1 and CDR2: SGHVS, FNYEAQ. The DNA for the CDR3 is TGTGCCAGCAGCTTCACCTGGACCGGGACTAGCGGGGGTTCCTACAATGAGCAGTTCTTC. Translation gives CASSFTWTGTSGGSYNEQFF.

CDR3: CASSLRQGGTEAFF. The CDR3, as DNA: TGTGCCAGCAGCTTACGTCAGGGTGGCACTGAAGCTTTCTTT. V gene TRBV7-9 combines with J gene TRBJ1-1; possible D gene TRBD1, 5 bases. V lost 2 bases and J 4 bases, leaving 11 bases between the germline ends. Germline V gene sequence: CDR1 SEHNR, CDR2 FQNEAQ (reference sequence). CDR3 size: 14 residues.

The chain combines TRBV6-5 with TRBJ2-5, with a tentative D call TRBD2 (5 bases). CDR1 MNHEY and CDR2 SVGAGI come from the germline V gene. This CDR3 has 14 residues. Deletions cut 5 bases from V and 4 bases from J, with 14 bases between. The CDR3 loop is CASSESSGGETQYF. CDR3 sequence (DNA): TGTGCCAGCAGTGAGTCGAGCGGTGGAGAGACCCAGTACTTC.

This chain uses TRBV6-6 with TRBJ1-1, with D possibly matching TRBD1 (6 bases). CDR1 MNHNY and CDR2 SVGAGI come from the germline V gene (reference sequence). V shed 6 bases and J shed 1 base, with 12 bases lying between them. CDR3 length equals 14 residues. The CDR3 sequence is CASRTGQTNTEAFF. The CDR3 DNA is TGTGCCAGCAGGACAGGACAGACGAACACTGAAGCTTTCTTT.